This T cell receptor beta chain was captured by sequencing in a study of neurological immune-mediated disorders. Germline-derived CDR1 and CDR2 are SGHVS and FNYEAQ. V shed 7 bases and J 6 bases; nucleotides not matched to a gene: 14. This CDR3 has 16 residues. TCRdb reprocessed the 5' RACE reads via MiXCR and lists one record per CDR3 protein. The sample has about 59,000 distinct CDR3 sequences, 3.5% to 4.5% seen once. This clonotype has ten or more counts. This clonotype was obtained from a woman aged 45-59 years with multiple sclerosis. The chain uses TRBV7-6 and TRBJ2-3, with 9 bases fitting TRBD2. The sample was PBMCs. The chain's CDR3 is CASNVMAGGPSDTQYF. Here the CDR3 DNA reads TGTGCCAGCAACGTTATGGCGGGAGGGCCGTCCGATACGCAGTATTTT.